This T cell receptor beta chain comes out of a study of shared clonotypes between healthy human individuals (dated by TCRdb to the early 2020s). With regard to the full study: Three men and a couple of women, aged 18 to 49 years, made up the cohort. For each donor, three plates each were used for CD4 naive and CD4 memory, two plates were used for CD8 naive, and one plate was used for CD8 memory. To estimate repertoire size and how much clonotype sharing occurs between individuals, the study deeply sequenced the blood TCR repertoires of several healthy adults. Libraries were prepared and TCR repertoires were sequenced by different laboratories using diverse techniques, in order to increase sequencing depth and limit assay-specific biases. Leukapheresis yielded between about 0.85 and 10 billion PBMCs per donor. Overall study results and their limits: Across several donors, roughly 5% of naive CD4, roughly 3.3% of naive CD8, about 2% of memory CD4, and approximately 0.42% of memory CD8 clonotypes were shared. Higher generation probabilities were observed for clonotypes shared by all four sorted-subset donors than for non-shared clonotypes. Only blood was sampled, and tissue TCR repertoires likely differ from those in blood. Because the study included only a small number of donors, the genetic and exposure-history diversity represented was limited. Pairwise subsampling indicated that sequencing depth was expected to affect the degree of clonotype sharing among donors. Naive subsets generally had larger estimated clonotype richness than memory subsets did. Even with the large sequencing depth, rarefaction of the sorted-subset datasets indicated that sequencing was incomplete.

Reading from cysteine to phenylalanine, the CDR3 counts 13 amino acids. Here the CDR3 DNA is all that survives: 39 bases in frame from base 1. According to the germline V gene, CDR1 reads SNHLY and CDR2 reads FYNNEI. The V end gives up 8 bases and the J end 0 bases, leaving 3 bases in the junction not matched to a gene. This clone was detected a few times. The target of this receptor is not known. Base qualities are not recorded, but no much larger clone differs from it by a single base. Within the sample, other DNA sequences also encode this same CDR3. Healthy HIV-negative adults with no recently reported acute infections or vaccinations were included as donors. Every donor was a Caucasian adult living in Nashville, Tennessee, USA. CD4+ T cells were enriched by magnetic negative selection, after which naive cells were positively selected on CD45RA and the negative fraction was taken as the memory subset. Blood was collected by leukapheresis, and PBMCs were isolated by Ficoll-Histopaque density gradient centrifugation and then cryopreserved in liquid nitrogen vapor phase. Analytical flow cytometry was used to check the purity and quantity of each magnetically sorted T cell population. Genomic DNA was isolated from each sorted fraction and quantified by UV absorbance on a Nanodrop 2000c.

TCR CDR3 regions were amplified from genomic DNA by multiplex PCR using the deep immunoSEQ assay. Extracted genomic DNA from each cell subset was spread evenly across all wells of several immunoSEQ 96-well plates, with each plate serving as a replicate. For sorted subsets, each replicate PCR was loaded with roughly 190 ng genomic DNA, equivalent to some 27,000 T cell genomes. Purified libraries were measured with a Qubit 3.0 fluorometer, size-checked on a Bioanalyzer 2100, and measured again with the KAPA Library Quantification kit. Every immunoSEQ 96-well plate was sequenced on a dedicated single-read 150-cycle Illumina NextSeq 550 flow cell. On the study's bioinformatics: The immunoSEQ output contained only junctional sequences without quality scores, so filtering could not match that applied to full-length reads. Sequences were annotated with PyIR, a Python wrapper for IgBLAST v1.9, and V/J genes and CDR3 were assigned using IMGT germline references. Any read was removed if the V/J assignment was weak (E-value above 1e-6), the CDR3 was missing, or the read contained stop codons, out-of-frame junctions, or ambiguous translated residues. V3J clonotypes were defined as sequences sharing an identical inferred V gene, J gene, and CDR3 amino acid sequence. Percentage overlap between repertoires was calculated by dividing the number of shared unique clonotypes by the size of the smaller repertoire. Repertoire richness was assessed with RTK rarefaction, the Chao1 estimator, and Recon v2.1 estimates of unobserved clonotypes. Generation probabilities for all TCRbeta clonotypes obtained by the gDNA method from several donors were computed using OLGA. As stored in TCRdb, this immuneACCESS dataset retains in-frame rearrangements with V and J assigned. A fraction of the clones does not appear; measured against another copy, unresolved V genes explain less than half of the discrepancy, and the remainder lacks a known reason. V and J calls and clone size are copied from that table; D and trimming were computed from the DNA. This sample comprises a few million clones, 80% to 95% of them detected only once. Roughly 0.36% of the sample is in the top ten clones.

The V and J genes are TRBV2 and TRBJ2-7, with TRBD2 matching 8 junction bases. This clonotype was sampled from a man aged 18 to 35 in good health. Some clones in this sample may be carry-over from other donors' samples. Sample: naive CD4+ T cells from PBMCs. Reading the label with the study, this specimen's cell subset or site is: CD45RA+ positively selected. The sequenced DNA: TGTGCCAGCCTCGGGACTAGCTCCTACGAGCAGTACTTC. Its translation reads: CASLGTSSYEQYF. With all but the CDR3 taken from the reference TRBV2 and TRBJ2-7 genes, the full variable domain is: EPEVTQTPSHQVTQMGQEVILRCVPISNHLYFYWYRQILGQKVEFLVSFYNNEISEKSEIFDDQFSVERPDGSNFTLKIRSTKLEDSAMYFCASLGTSSYEQYFGPGTRLTVT.